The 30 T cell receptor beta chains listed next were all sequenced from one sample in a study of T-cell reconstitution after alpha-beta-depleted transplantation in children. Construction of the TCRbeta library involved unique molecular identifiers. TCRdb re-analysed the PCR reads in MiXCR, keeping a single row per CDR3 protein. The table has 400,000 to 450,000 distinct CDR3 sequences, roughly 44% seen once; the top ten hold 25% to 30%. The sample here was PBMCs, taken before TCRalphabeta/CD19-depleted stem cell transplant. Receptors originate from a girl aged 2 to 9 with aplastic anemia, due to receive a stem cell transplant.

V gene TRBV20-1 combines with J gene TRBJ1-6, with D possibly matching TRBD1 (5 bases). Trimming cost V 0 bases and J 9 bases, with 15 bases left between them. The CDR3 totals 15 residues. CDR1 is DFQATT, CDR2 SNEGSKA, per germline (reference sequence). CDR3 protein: CSARDRETGSSPLHF. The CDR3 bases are TGCAGTGCTAGAGACAGGGAAACAGGATCTTCACCCCTCCACTTT.

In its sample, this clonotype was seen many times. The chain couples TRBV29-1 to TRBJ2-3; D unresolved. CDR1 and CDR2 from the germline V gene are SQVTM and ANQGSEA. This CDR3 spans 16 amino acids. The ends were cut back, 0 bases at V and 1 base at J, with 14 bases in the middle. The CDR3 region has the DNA TGCAGCGTTGAAGAAGGCCGGGTCAGTGGCACAGATACGCAGTATTTT. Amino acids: CSVEEGRVSGTDTQYF.

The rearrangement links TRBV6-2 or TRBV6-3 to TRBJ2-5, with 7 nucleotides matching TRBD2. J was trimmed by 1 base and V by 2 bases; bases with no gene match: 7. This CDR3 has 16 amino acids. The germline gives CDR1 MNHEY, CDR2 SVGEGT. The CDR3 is CASSYGGAGLQETQYF. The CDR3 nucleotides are TGTGCCAGCAGTTACGGGGGAGCGGGACTCCAAGAGACCCAGTACTTC.

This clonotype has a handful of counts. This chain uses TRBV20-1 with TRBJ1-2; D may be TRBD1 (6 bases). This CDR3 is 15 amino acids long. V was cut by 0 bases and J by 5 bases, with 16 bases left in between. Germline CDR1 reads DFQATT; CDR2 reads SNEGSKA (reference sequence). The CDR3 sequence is CSARDQGGAHYGYTF. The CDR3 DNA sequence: TGCAGTGCTAGAGATCAAGGGGGAGCTCATTATGGCTACACCTTC.

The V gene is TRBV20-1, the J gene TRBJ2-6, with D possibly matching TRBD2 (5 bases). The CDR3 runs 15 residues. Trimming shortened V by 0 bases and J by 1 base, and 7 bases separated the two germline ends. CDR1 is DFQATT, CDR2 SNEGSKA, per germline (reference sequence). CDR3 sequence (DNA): TGCAGTGCTAGAGAGCCGGGGTCTGGGGCCAACGTCCTGACTTTC. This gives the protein CSAREPGSGANVLTF.

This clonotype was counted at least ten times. CDR3 in DNA: TGCAGCGTTGTTTTAACGGGACGGAGTAGCACAGATACGCAGTATTTT. It encodes CSVVLTGRSSTDTQYF. The rearrangement joins TRBV29-1 to TRBJ2-3, with D tentatively TRBD1 or TRBD2 (5 bases each). The CDR3 covers 16 residues. Trimming left V 4 bases short and J 0 bases short, with 17 bases between. The germline CDR1 and CDR2 sequences are SQVTM and ANQGSEA.

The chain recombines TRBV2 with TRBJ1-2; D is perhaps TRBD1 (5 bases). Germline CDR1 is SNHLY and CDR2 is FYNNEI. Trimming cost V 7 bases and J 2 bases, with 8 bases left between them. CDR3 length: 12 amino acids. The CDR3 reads CASIEGNYGYTF. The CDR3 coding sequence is TGTGCCAGCATTGAGGGGAACTATGGCTACACCTTC. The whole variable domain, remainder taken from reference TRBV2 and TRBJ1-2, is EPEVTQTPSHQVTQMGQEVILRCVPISNHLYFYWYRQILGQKVEFLVSFYNNEISEKSEIFDDQFSVERPDGSNFTLKIRSTKLEDSAMYFCASIEGNYGYTFGSGTRLTVV.

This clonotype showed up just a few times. The CDR3 bases are TGTGCCAGCACCCGTTGGGGGGGCTCAACTGGAAACACCATATATTTT. This gives the protein CASTRWGGSTGNTIYF. This chain connects TRBV7-2 to TRBJ1-3; perhaps TRBD1 as D (6 bases). CDR3 length equals 16 residues. Germline V gene data show CDR1 as SGHTA and CDR2 as FQGNSA. With 7 bases removed from V and 2 bases from J, the gap between germline ends came to 18 bases.

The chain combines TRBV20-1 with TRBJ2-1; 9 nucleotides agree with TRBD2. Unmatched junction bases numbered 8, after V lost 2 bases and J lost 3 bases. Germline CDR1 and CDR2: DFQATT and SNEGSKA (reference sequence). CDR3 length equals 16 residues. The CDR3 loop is CSARSDAGGFYNEQFF. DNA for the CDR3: TGCAGTGCTAGAAGCGACGCGGGAGGGTTCTACAATGAGCAGTTCTTC.

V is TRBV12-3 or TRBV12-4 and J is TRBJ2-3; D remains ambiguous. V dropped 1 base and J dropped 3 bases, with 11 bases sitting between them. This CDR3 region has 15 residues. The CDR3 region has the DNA TGTGCCAGCAGTTTAGTGTCAGGACGAACAGATACGCAGTATTTT. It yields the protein CASSLVSGRTDTQYF.

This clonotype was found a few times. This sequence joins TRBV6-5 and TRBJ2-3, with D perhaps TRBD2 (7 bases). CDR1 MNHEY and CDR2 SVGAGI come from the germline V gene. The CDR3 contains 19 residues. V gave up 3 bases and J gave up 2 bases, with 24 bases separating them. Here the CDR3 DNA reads TGTGCCAGCAGTTATCGCGCCCGATTCGCGGGGGCGTCCACAGATACGCAGTATTTT. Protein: CASSYRARFAGASTDTQYF.

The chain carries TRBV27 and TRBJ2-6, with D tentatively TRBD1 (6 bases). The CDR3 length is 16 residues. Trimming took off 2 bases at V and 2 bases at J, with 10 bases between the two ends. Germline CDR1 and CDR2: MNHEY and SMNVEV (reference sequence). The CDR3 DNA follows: TGTGCCAGCAGTTTACTGCGACAGGCTGGGGCCAACGTCCTGACTTTC. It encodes CASSLLRQAGANVLTF. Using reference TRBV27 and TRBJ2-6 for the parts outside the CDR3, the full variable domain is EAQVTQNPRYLITVTGKKLTVTCSQNMNHEYMSWYRQDPGLGLRQIYYSMNVEVTDKGDVPEGYKVSRKEKRNFPLILESPSPNQTSLYFCASSLLRQAGANVLTFGAGSRLTVL.

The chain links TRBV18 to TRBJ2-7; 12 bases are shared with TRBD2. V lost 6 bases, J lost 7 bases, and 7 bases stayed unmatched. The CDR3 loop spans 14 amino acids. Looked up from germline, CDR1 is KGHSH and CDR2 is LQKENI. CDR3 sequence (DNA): TGTGCCAGCTCCCCTAGCGGGAGGGCGTGGGAGCAGTACTTC. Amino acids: CASSPSGRAWEQYF.

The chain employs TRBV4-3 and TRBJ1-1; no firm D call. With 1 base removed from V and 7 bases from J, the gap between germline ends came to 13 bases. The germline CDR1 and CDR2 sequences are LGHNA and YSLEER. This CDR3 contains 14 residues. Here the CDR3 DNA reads TGCGCCAGCAGCCAAGTCGTGGGATTTGGTGAAGCTTTCTTT. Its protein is CASSQVVGFGEAFF.

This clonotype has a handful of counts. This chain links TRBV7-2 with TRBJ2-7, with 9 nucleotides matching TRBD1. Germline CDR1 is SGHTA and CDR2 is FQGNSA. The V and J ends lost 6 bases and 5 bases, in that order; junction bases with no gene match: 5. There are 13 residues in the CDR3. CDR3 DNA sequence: TGTGCCAGCAGGACAGGGGGAGGGAACGAGCAGTACTTC. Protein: CASRTGGGNEQYF. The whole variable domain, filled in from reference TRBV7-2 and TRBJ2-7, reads GAGVSQSPSNKVTEKGKDVELRCDPISGHTALYWYRQSLGQGLEFLIYFQGNSAPDKSGLPSDRFSAERTGGSVSTLTIQRTQQEDSAVYLCASRTGGGNEQYFGPGTRLTVT.

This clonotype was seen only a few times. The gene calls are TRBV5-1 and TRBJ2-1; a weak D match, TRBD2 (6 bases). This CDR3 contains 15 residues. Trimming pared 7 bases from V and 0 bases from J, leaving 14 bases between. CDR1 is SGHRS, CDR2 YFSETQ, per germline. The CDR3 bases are TGCGCCAGCCTCCGGGACTCCCCCTCCTACAATGAGCAGTTCTTC. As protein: CASLRDSPSYNEQFF.

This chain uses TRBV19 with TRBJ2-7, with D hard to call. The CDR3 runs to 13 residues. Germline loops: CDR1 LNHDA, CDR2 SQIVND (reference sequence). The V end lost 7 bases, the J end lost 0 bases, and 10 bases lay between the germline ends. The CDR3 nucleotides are TGTGCCAGTAAAGAGTCGAGCTCCTACGAGCAGTACTTC. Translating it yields CASKESSSYEQYF.

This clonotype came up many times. DNA of the CDR3: TGTGCCAGCAGCCAACAATGGGACAGTCGCTACGAGCAGTACTTC. It translates to CASSQQWDSRYEQYF. V is TRBV14 and J is TRBJ2-7, with TRBD1 identical over 7 bases. The CDR3 covers 15 residues. Germline V gene lookup returns CDR1 SGHDN and CDR2 FVKESK. V was clipped by 2 bases and J by 3 bases; unmatched bases: 7.

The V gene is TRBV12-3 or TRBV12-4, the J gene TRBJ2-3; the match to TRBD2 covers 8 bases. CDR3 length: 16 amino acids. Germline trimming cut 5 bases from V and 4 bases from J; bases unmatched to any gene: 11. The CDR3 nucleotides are TGTGCCAGCAGTCTACGGACTAGCAACCTCCCAGATACGCAGTATTTT. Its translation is CASSLRTSNLPDTQYF.

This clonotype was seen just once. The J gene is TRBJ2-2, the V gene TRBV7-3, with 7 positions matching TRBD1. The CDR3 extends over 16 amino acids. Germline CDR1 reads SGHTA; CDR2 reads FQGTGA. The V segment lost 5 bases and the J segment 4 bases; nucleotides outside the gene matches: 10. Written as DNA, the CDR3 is TGTGCCAGCAGCCTTCGGAAAACAGGGGTCACCGGGGAGCTGTTTTTT. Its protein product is CASSLRKTGVTGELFF.

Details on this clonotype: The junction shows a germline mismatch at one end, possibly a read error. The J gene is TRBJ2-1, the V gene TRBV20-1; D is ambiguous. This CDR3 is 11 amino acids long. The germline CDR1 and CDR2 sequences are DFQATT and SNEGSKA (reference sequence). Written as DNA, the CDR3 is TGCAGTGCTAGCCACTCCACACTGGGGATCTTC. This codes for CSASHSTLGIF.

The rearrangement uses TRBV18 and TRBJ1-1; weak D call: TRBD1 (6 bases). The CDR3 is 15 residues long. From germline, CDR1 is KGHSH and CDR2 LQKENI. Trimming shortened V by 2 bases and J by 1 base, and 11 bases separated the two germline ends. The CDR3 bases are TGTGCCAGCTCACCAAACAGGGCCGAGAACACTGAAGCTTTCTTT. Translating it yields CASSPNRAENTEAFF.

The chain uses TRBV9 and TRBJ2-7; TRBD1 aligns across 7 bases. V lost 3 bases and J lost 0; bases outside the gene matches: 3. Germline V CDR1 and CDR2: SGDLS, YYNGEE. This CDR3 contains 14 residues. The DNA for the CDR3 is TGTGCCAGCAGCGAGGGGACAGTCTCCTACGAGCAGTACTTC. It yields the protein CASSEGTVSYEQYF.

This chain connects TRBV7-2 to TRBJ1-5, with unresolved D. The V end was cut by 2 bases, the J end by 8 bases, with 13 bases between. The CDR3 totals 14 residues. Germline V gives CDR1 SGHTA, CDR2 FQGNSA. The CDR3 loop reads CASSLYRPGEPQHF. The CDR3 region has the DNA TGTGCCAGCAGCTTATACCGGCCTGGGGAGCCCCAGCATTTT.

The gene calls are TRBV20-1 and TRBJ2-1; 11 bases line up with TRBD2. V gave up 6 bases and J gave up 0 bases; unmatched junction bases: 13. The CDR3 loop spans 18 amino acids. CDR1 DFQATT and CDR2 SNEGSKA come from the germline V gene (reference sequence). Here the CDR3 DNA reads TGCAGTGCCACCCCGGGACTAGCGGCAAGGAGCTCCTACAATGAGCAGTTCTTC. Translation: CSATPGLAARSSYNEQFF.

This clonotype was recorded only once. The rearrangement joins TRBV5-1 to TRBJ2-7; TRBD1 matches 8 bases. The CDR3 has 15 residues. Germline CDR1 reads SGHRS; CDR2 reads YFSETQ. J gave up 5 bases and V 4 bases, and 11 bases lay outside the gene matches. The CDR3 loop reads CASSQPDRALDEQYF. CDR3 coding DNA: TGCGCCAGCAGCCAACCGGACAGGGCCTTGGACGAGCAGTACTTC. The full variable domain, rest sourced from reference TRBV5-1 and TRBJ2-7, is KAGVTQTPRYLIKTRGQQVTLSCSPISGHRSVSWYQQTPGQGLQFLFEYFSETQRNKGNFPGRFSGRQFSNSRSEMNVSTLELGDSALYLCASSQPDRALDEQYFGPGTRLTVT.

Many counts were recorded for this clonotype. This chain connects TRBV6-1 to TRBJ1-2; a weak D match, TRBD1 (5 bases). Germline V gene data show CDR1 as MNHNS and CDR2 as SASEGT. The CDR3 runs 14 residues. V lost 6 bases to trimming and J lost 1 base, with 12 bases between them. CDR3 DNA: TGTGCCAGCAGAACAGGAAAGAGTAACTATGGCTACACCTTC. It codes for CASRTGKSNYGYTF.

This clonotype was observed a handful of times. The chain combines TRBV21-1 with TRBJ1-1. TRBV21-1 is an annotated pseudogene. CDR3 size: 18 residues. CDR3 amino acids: CASSTIRDLRGENTEAFF. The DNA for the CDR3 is TGTGCCAGCAGCACCATTAGGGACCTTAGAGGGGAGAACACTGAAGCTTTCTTT.

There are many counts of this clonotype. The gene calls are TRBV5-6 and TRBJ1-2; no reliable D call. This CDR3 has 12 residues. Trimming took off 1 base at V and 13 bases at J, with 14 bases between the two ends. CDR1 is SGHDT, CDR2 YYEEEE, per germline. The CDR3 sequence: CASSLPTGEGTF. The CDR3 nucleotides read TGTGCCAGCAGCTTGCCGACGGGAGAGGGCACCTTC.

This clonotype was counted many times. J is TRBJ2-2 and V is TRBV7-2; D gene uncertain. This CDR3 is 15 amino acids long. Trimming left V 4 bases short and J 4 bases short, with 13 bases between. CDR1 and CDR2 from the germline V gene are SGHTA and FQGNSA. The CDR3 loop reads CASSWRRYGTGELFF. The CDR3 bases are TGTGCCAGCAGCTGGCGACGGTACGGCACCGGGGAGCTGTTTTTT.